The entry below describes one TCR beta chain. As handled by the study authors: Amplification of reference gene primers was used by the study to estimate nucleated cell counts. TCRdb keeps only in-frame clones here, not all; method: immunoSEQ multiplex PCR. The DNA was the basis for D and trimming; V, J and clone size are from that table. The table includes some 130,000 clones, approximately 88% detected once. This specimen belongs to a study of blood T cell repertoires in COVID-19. Study overall: From the United States, Italy and Spain came samples of acute and convalescent COVID-19. The cDNA or gDNA used as material had been derived from T cells, B-cell-depleted T cells, or PBMCs.

This CDR3 has 15 residues. V was pared by 0 bases and J by 6 bases, with 5 bases of the junction left unmatched. CDR1 MGHRA and CDR2 YSYEKL come from the germline V gene. The chain recombines TRBV4-1 with TRBJ2-7; 10 nucleotides line up with TRBD2. The sample taken for sequencing was peripheral blood. The clonotype was recovered from a man aged 55 to 70 with acute or convalescent COVID-19. Here the CDR3 reads CASSQETSGYFEQYF. In DNA, the CDR3 is TGCGCCAGCAGCCAAGAGACTAGCGGGTATTTCGAGCAGTACTTC.